This T cell receptor (beta chain) was sequenced during a study of shared clonotypes between healthy human individuals. This CDR3 comprises 15 residues. Trimming took 4 bases from V and 5 from J; bases not matched to a gene: 8. Germline CDR1 MGHDK, CDR2 SYGVNS. Every subset had its genomic DNA shared out evenly among several immunoSEQ plates. Profiled with immunoSEQ multiplex PCR; TCRdb holds only in-frame clones, not every one. The sample has over a million clones, roughly 74% seen once; the top ten hold 0.5% to 0.65%. This chain links TRBV25-1 with TRBJ2-7, with 10 bases aligning to TRBD2. Sequencing was done on a sample of memory CD4+ T cells from PBMCs. Subset here: CD45RA-negative fraction. The sequence was obtained from a man younger than 30 in good health. Some clones in this sample may be carry-over from other donors' samples. CDR3 in amino acids: CASSVLAGGGDEQYF. For the CDR3, the DNA is TGTGCCAGCAGTGTCTTAGCGGGAGGCGGTGACGAGCAGTACTTC.